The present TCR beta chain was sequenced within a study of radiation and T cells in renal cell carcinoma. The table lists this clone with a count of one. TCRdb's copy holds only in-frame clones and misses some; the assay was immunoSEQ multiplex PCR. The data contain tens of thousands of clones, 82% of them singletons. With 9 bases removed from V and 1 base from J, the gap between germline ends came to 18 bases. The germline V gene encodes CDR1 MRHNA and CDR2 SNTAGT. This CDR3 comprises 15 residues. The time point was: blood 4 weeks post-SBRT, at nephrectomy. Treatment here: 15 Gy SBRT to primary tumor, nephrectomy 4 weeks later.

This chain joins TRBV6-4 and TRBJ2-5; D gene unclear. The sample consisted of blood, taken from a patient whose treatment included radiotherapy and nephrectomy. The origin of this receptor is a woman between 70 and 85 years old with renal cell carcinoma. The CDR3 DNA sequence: TGTGCCAGACCCATCTCGCGACACAGCCAAGAGACCCAGTACTTC. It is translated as CARPISRHSQETQYF.